The 30 T cell receptor beta chains given below trace back to one sample, sequenced in a study of T cell responses to AZD1222 COVID-19 vaccine. TCRdb's table, derived via immunoSEQ multiplex PCR, lists solely in-frame clones and lacks some. This repertoire shows some 180,000 clones, over 80% found once; its top ten account for 1% to 1.5%. The material was peripheral blood, obtained on day 0 of AZD1222 vaccination. These receptors originate from an adult in good health.

The chain is built from TRBV7-9 and TRBJ1-3; D gene unclear. Germline CDR1 SEHNR, CDR2 FQNEAQ (reference sequence). The CDR3 loop spans 14 amino acids. Trimming removed 1 base from V and 2 bases from J, with 6 bases in between. The chain's CDR3 is CASSLDDTGNTIYF. DNA of the CDR3: TGTGCCAGCAGCTTAGATGACACTGGAAACACCATATATTTT.

Only a few counts were recorded for this clone. The genes are TRBV11-2 and TRBJ2-7; the D gene could be TRBD1 or TRBD2 (5 bases each). V was clipped by 4 bases and J by 0 bases, with 13 bases between them. Germline V gene sequence: CDR1 SGHAT, CDR2 FQNNGV. The CDR3 has 15 residues. CDR3: CASSSKGPSSYEQYF. The CDR3, as DNA: TGTGCCAGCAGCTCTAAGGGACCAAGCTCCTACGAGCAGTACTTC.

The J gene is TRBJ1-4, the V gene TRBV20-1; the D is unclear. The CDR3 is 11 amino acids. Trimming took off 3 bases at V and 6 bases at J, with 5 bases between the two ends. From germline, CDR1 is DFQATT and CDR2 SNEGSKA (reference sequence). CDR3 DNA sequence: TGCAGTGCTAGCTGGGATGAAAAACTGTTTTTT. The encoded protein is CSASWDEKLFF.

In nucleotides, the CDR3 is TGTGCCAGCAGCCCTCGGAGGGAGGGGAGGGGTGGCTACACCTTC. It translates to CASSPRREGRGGYTF. The chain employs TRBV7-2 and TRBJ1-2, with D perhaps matching TRBD1 (5 bases). The CDR3 has 15 residues. Germline CDR1 and CDR2: SGHTA and FQGNSA. With 5 bases removed from V and 7 bases from J, the gap between germline ends came to 20 bases. Variable domain in full (rest from reference TRBV7-2 and TRBJ1-2): GAGVSQSPSNKVTEKGKDVELRCDPISGHTALYWYRQSLGQGLEFLIYFQGNSAPDKSGLPSDRFSAERTGGSVSTLTIQRTQQEDSAVYLCASSPRREGRGGYTFGSGTRLTVV.

V gene TRBV19 combines with J gene TRBJ1-4, with D perhaps TRBD1 (5 bases). CDR3 length: 15 residues. The V and J ends lost 6 bases and 3 bases respectively, with 14 bases between them. Per the germline V gene, CDR1 is LNHDA and CDR2 is SQIVND (reference sequence). CDR3 protein: CASRARRGANEKLFF. For the CDR3, the DNA is TGTGCCAGTAGAGCTAGGCGGGGCGCTAATGAAAAACTGTTTTTT.

V and J are TRBV6-1 and TRBJ1-5; tentative D call: TRBD1 (5 bases). The CDR3 spans 15 residues. Trimming stripped 2 bases from V and 3 bases from J, with 11 bases between. The germline gives CDR1 MNHNS, CDR2 SASEGT. The CDR3 DNA reads as TGTGCCAGCAGTGAACAGGGACTAAACAATCAGCCCCAGCATTTT. Protein sequence: CASSEQGLNNQPQHF.

The chain uses TRBV7-2 and TRBJ2-1; weak D call: TRBD1 (6 bases). This CDR3 has 15 amino acids. Trimming pared 3 bases from V and 8 bases from J, leaving 17 bases between. CDR1 and CDR2 from the germline V gene are SGHTA and FQGNSA. The CDR3 loop reads CASSLGSQGGDEQFF. CDR3 sequence (DNA): TGTGCCAGCAGCTTGGGGTCACAGGGTGGCGATGAGCAGTTCTTC.

The chain links TRBV19 to TRBJ2-7, with TRBD1 as a possible D gene (6 bases). The CDR3 runs 14 residues. From germline, CDR1 is LNHDA and CDR2 SQIVND (reference sequence). The V and J ends lost 6 bases and 2 bases respectively, with 14 bases between them. The CDR3 DNA reads TGTGCCAGTAGCATCCAGGGGATTCCCTACGAGCAGTACTTC. Amino acids: CASSIQGIPYEQYF.

V and J are TRBV30 and TRBJ2-1; D tentatively fits TRBD1 or TRBD2 (6 bases each). This CDR3 is built from 13 residues. With 0 bases removed from V and 9 bases from J, the gap between germline ends came to 12 bases. The germline V gene has CDR1 GTSNPN and CDR2 SVGIG (reference sequence). In DNA, the CDR3 is TGTGCCTGGAGTGTATACGAGGGGGGTGAGCAGTTCTTC. Its translation is CAWSVYEGGEQFF.

With respect to this clone: At one of its ends the junction is not consistent with the germline gene, which may arise from a read error. The chain couples TRBV19 to TRBJ2-5, with unresolved D. Germline CDR1 LNHDA, CDR2 SQIVND (reference sequence). The CDR3 consists of 13 residues. The CDR3 region has the DNA TGTGCCGGTAGTTCTGGCAGCCAAGAGACCCAGTACTTC. Translating it yields CAGSSGSQETQYF.

This rearrangement joins TRBV29-1 to TRBJ1-1; 7 bases fit TRBD1. This CDR3 is built from 14 residues. CDR1 and CDR2 (germline): SQVTM, ANQGSEA. J lost 1 base, V lost 4 bases, and 6 bases had no gene match. The CDR3 sequence is CSVGEGQTNTEAFF. The CDR3 DNA is TGCAGCGTTGGGGAGGGACAGACGAACACTGAAGCTTTCTTT.

This chain joins TRBV5-1 and TRBJ1-2; D perhaps matches TRBD1 (6 bases). CDR1 is SGHRS, CDR2 YFSETQ, per germline. V lost 1 base to trimming and J lost 6 bases, with 16 bases between them. This CDR3 region has 15 residues. The CDR3 spells CASSLTPTGKDGYTF. The CDR3 DNA reads TGCGCCAGCAGCTTGACGCCTACAGGGAAGGATGGCTACACCTTC.

The V and J genes are TRBV2 and TRBJ1-5; 8 nucleotides line up with TRBD1. The trim removed 7 bases at V and 7 bases at J, leaving 6 bases unmatched. The CDR3 is 13 amino acids. Germline CDR1 and CDR2: SNHLY and FYNNEI. CDR3 coding DNA: TGTGCCAGCAATGGACAGGGAGGGCAGCCCCAGCATTTT. Protein: CASNGQGGQPQHF.

The chain links TRBV5-3 to TRBJ1-2; D gene ambiguous. TRBV5-3 is filed as an ORF, its function uncertain. Trimming removed 0 bases at V and 10 bases at J, with 22 bases between. This CDR3 contains 16 residues. The CDR3 protein is CARSLAQSPTNYTYTF. The CDR3 DNA reads TGTGCCAGAAGCTTGGCCCAGTCACCGACAAATTATACCTACACCTTC.

The chain links TRBV12-3 or TRBV12-4 to TRBJ2-5, with 7 positions matching TRBD2. The CDR3 is 11 residues long. After removal of 7 bases from V and 9 bases from J, the junction contained 5 bases not matched to a gene. CDR3 amino acids: CASTRGRAQYF. CDR3 in DNA: TGTGCCAGCACCCGTGGGAGGGCCCAGTACTTC.

The chain joins TRBV9 to TRBJ1-1; no reliable D call. The CDR3 spans 12 residues. The germline V and J ends were trimmed by 5 bases and 4 bases, with 9 bases remaining between them. Germline V gene sequence: CDR1 SGDLS, CDR2 YYNGEE. DNA for the CDR3: TGTGCCAGCAGTTTAGAAGGCACTGAAGCTTTCTTT. It specifies CASSLEGTEAFF.

The V call is TRBV5-4, the J call TRBJ1-6; D might be TRBD1 (5 bases). Germline-derived CDR1 and CDR2 are SGHNT and YYREEE (reference sequence). The germline V and J ends were trimmed by 5 bases and 6 bases, with 15 bases remaining between them. The CDR3 length is 15 residues. Written as DNA, the CDR3 is TGTGCCAGCAGTTCCGATATGGGGGGTAATTCACCCCTCCACTTT. Translated: CASSSDMGGNSPLHF. Full variable domain (rest looked up from reference TRBV5-4 and TRBJ1-6): ETGVTQSPTHLIKTRGQQVTLRCSSQSGHNTVSWYQQALGQGPQFIFQYYREEENGRGNFPPRFSGLQFPNYSSELNVNALELDDSALYLCASSSDMGGNSPLHFGNGTRLTVT.

The chain combines TRBV5-1 with TRBJ2-3; 7 bases agree with TRBD1. Germline CDR1 SGHRS, CDR2 YFSETQ. CDR3 length: 15 amino acids. J lost 2 bases, V lost 1 base, and 4 bases had no gene match. This chain's CDR3 is CASSLRDRLTDTQYF. CDR3 in DNA: TGCGCCAGCAGCTTGAGGGACAGACTCACAGATACGCAGTATTTT.

The chain carries TRBV9 and TRBJ2-1; the match to TRBD2 covers 9 bases. The CDR3 runs 15 residues. Unmatched junction bases numbered 5, after V lost 4 bases and J lost 3 bases. CDR1 SGDLS and CDR2 YYNGEE come from the germline V gene. The CDR3 DNA follows: TGTGCCAGCAGCATCATAGCGGGGGACTACAATGAGCAGTTCTTC. As protein: CASSIIAGDYNEQFF.

The chain recombines TRBV6-5 with TRBJ1-1; 7 bases align to TRBD1. Looked up from germline, CDR1 is MNHEY and CDR2 is SVGAGI. V lost 8 bases and J lost 11; bases outside the gene matches: 11. This CDR3 contains 12 residues. CDR3 protein: CASEPQTGRAFF. For the CDR3, the DNA is TGTGCCAGCGAGCCCCAGACAGGGAGGGCTTTCTTT.

The gene calls are TRBV4-2 and TRBJ2-1, with no clear D. The V end was cut by 4 bases, the J end by 10 bases, with 23 bases between. CDR3 length: 16 residues. CDR1 and CDR2 from the germline V gene are LGHNA and YNFKEQ. CDR3 protein: CASSPQFLSVVSEQFF. CDR3 coding DNA: TGTGCCAGCAGCCCCCAATTTTTGTCAGTAGTTTCGGAGCAGTTCTTC.

This clone was counted only a few times. The chain joins TRBV6-5 to TRBJ1-5, with a possible D match to TRBD1 (5 bases). Trimming took 2 bases from V and 7 from J, leaving 12 bases between them. The CDR3 is 14 residues long. Per the germline V gene, CDR1 is MNHEY and CDR2 is SVGAGI. CDR3 in amino acids: CASSYMGVDQPQHF. The CDR3 DNA reads TGTGCCAGCAGTTACATGGGGGTCGACCAGCCCCAGCATTTT.

The J gene is TRBJ1-2, the V gene TRBV7-2; D remains ambiguous. V was pared by 1 base and J by 4 bases, with 7 bases between. Looked up from germline, CDR1 is SGHTA and CDR2 is FQGNSA. This CDR3 is built from 13 residues. The CDR3 protein is CASSLVQSYGYTF. The CDR3 bases are TGTGCCAGCAGCTTAGTACAGTCCTATGGCTACACCTTC.

This rearrangement joins TRBV19 to TRBJ1-1, with 7 bases fitting TRBD1. The CDR3 has 16 residues. J lost 2 bases, V lost 0 bases, and 6 bases had no gene match. The V gene's germline CDR1 is LNHDA and CDR2 SQIVND (reference sequence). The CDR3 here is CASSIDTGVLNTEAFF. The CDR3 nucleotides read TGTGCCAGTAGTATAGATACAGGGGTCCTAAACACTGAAGCTTTCTTT.

This rearrangement joins TRBV5-1 to TRBJ2-3, with 9 nucleotides matching TRBD2. The CDR3 runs to 15 residues. Germline CDR1 reads SGHRS; CDR2 reads YFSETQ. The trim removed 0 bases at V and 1 base at J, leaving 0 bases unmatched. The CDR3 coding sequence is TGCGCCAGCAGCTTGGTAGCGGGGGGCACAGATACGCAGTATTTT. Amino acid sequence: CASSLVAGGTDTQYF. Full variable domain (outside the CDR3, taken from reference TRBV5-1 and TRBJ2-3): KAGVTQTPRYLIKTRGQQVTLSCSPISGHRSVSWYQQTPGQGLQFLFEYFSETQRNKGNFPGRFSGRQFSNSRSEMNVSTLELGDSALYLCASSLVAGGTDTQYFGPGTRLTVL.

The chain employs TRBV6-1 and TRBJ1-4, with TRBD1 as a possible D gene (6 bases). Trimming took 3 bases from V and 0 from J, leaving 8 bases between them. Per the germline V gene, CDR1 is MNHNS and CDR2 is SASEGT. The CDR3 runs to 15 residues. CDR3 sequence: CASSDSGATNEKLFF. DNA for the CDR3: TGTGCCAGCAGTGATTCAGGGGCAACTAATGAAAAACTGTTTTTT.

The rearrangement joins TRBV5-4 to TRBJ1-2; D not certain. The CDR3 runs 16 residues. Trimming stripped 0 bases from V and 7 bases from J, with 19 bases between. Germline V gene data show CDR1 as SGHNT and CDR2 as YYREEE (reference sequence). CDR3 amino acids: CASSLAGIGFEGGYTF. CDR3 nucleotide sequence: TGTGCCAGCAGCTTGGCCGGTATAGGGTTTGAAGGTGGCTACACCTTC.

This chain uses TRBV21-1 with TRBJ1-1; the DNA was not compared with TRBD1, the D call given in the table. TRBV21-1 is flagged as a pseudogene. This CDR3 is built from 17 residues. DNA for the CDR3: TGTGCCAGCAGCAAAGAGGGGGGAGGAAGGACAGGCCGAGAAGCTTTCTTT. It encodes CASSKEGGGRTGREAFF.

The rearrangement uses TRBV5-5 and TRBJ1-2; 7 bases are a match to TRBD1. Germline loops: CDR1 SGHKS, CDR2 YYEKEE (reference sequence). The CDR3 is 15 amino acids. Trimming at V came to 0 bases and at J to 5 bases, leaving 7 bases not matched to a gene. The CDR3 DNA sequence: TGTGCCAGCAGCTTGGCCGTGGGACAGCAGTATGGCTACACCTTC. Protein product: CASSLAVGQQYGYTF.

This chain links TRBV5-4 with TRBJ2-1; D uncertain. From germline, CDR1 is SGHNT and CDR2 YYREEE (reference sequence). V dropped 0 bases and J dropped 3 bases, with 4 bases sitting between them. CDR3 length: 13 residues. CDR3 amino acids: CASSLEVYNEQFF. The CDR3 region has the DNA TGTGCCAGCAGCTTGGAAGTCTACAATGAGCAGTTCTTC.